This TCR beta chain was captured in a study of metastatic and nonmetastatic thyroid tumors. Whole-study context: It was across blood and tumor or nodule tissue from malignant and benign thyroid patients that repertoires were compared.

This CDR3 comprises 18 residues. V trimming: 0 bases; J trimming: 6 bases; junction bases outside the gene matches: 9. TCRdb re-called the PCR reads via MiXCR. The sample holds about 16,000 clones, 9.5% to 15% seen once. This clone appeared many times. The antigen is not known. General study findings and limits: Malignant thyroid tumors reportedly exceeded benign nodules significantly in TCR beta diversity, with the difference appearing in blood and tumor.

There were no patients who had received any treatment before thyroid surgery. V and J are TRBV12-3 or TRBV12-4 and TRBJ2-4; 12 nucleotides align to TRBD2. The TCR comes from a female donor with papillary thyroid cancer or a benign thyroid nodule (not recorded which). Some clones in this sample may be carry-over from other donors' samples. The sequenced sample consisted of blood. CDR3 amino acids: CASSLALGGLAGRNIQYF. In DNA form, the CDR3 reads TGTGCCAGCAGTTTAGCGCTAGGAGGACTAGCGGGGAGAAACATTCAGTACTTC.